This T cell receptor (beta chain) was observed in a study of cytomegalovirus exposure and HLA in healthy donors (dated by TCRdb to about 2017). Concerning the study at large: An earlier analysis of approximately 640 of the donors reported approximately 300 Gb of sequence data and roughly 110 million unique TCR beta sequences from about 179 million T cells. Roughly 300 gigabases of sequencing data and around 87 million unique TCR sequences were included in an early release covering under 650 HLA-typed donors. Of the roughly 400 genotyped donors, 65% to 90% fell in the genetic ancestry cluster associated with self-reported Caucasian donors. The study aimed to test whether cataloging public T cell receptors could reveal signatures of past pathogen exposure. The T cell repertoires of under 700 subjects were profiled by immunosequencing and related to cytomegalovirus serostatus. A separate validation cohort of roughly 130 different subjects was used in addition to the roughly 620-subject first cohort. The study combined high-throughput TCR immunosequencing, statistical association of individual TCRs with disease status, and machine learning to predict cytomegalovirus infection status. A later analysis re-analyzed previously published TCR beta repertoires from 600 to 850 donors and added high-resolution HLA genotyping to study TCR occurrence patterns. Rather than drawing on any new phenotypic data, the later analysis identified candidate immune exposures from TCR beta sequences and the way those sequences occurred across donors. An earlier analysis of approximately 580 of the donors used high-throughput TCR beta sequencing to judge whether each TCR beta V gene segment behaved as functional or pseudogenic. Donor age, sex, ethnicity and CMV serostatus were collected together with the repertoire data. A later genetic analysis used genome-wide SNP genotypes for about three fifths of the 666 donors, treating that subset as a discovery cohort. All discovery cohort repertoires had been generated on a single sequencing platform. HLA typing included class I and class II loci at four-digit resolution. Typing coverage varied by locus: roughly 620-640 donors for A, B, C, DRB1 and DQB1; approximately 520 for DQA1; more than 600 for DPA1; some 470 for DPB1. Four to six DR-DQ haplotypes were handled as single units for association and clustering, since linkage in the cohort was strong. Among about 410 genotyped donors of the cohort, an average of roughly 230,000 unique TCR beta nucleotide sequences was sequenced per donor, of which about 20% were non-productive. Points the paper makes about the study in general: The only immune exposure information available for the cohort was CMV serostatus. In a later analysis, some 17,000 TCR beta sequences were associated with specific HLA alleles at a false discovery rate of 0.05. In an earlier analysis of some 500 of the donors, most TCR beta V segments were observed in productive rearrangements about 87% or about 30% of the time, broadly matching IMGT annotations. Most TCR sequences were observed very rarely across donors, whereas some public TCRs were present in many individuals. The cohort was sequenced for TCR beta chains only, and without alpha or paired-chain data the features that could be detected were limited. The study gave a list of roughly 150 TCR beta chains associated with cytomegalovirus. Assigning TCR associations to individual alleles was difficult when HLA alleles, especially DR and DQ, strongly co-occurred. The authors suggested that the approach could potentially be extended to other disease states and immunological phenotypes. Some IMGT-functional V segments, including TRBV6-2 and TRBV6-3, could not be distinguished by the 87-base-pair reads and were therefore excluded. Compared with the 666-donor mean, donors in an Asian-associated ancestry cluster had fewer N-insertions in productive TCRs, according to a later genetic analysis. A further reported finding was that TCR beta sequences accurately predicted the HLA-A and HLA-B alleles for most subjects in the first cohort. V-gene and J-gene trimming of TCR beta chains was associated with a missense DCLRE1C variant in a later genetic analysis, and the association was replicated in an independent cohort. Linkage disequilibrium might explain the correlated functional status among segregating V segments, but an unknown experimental factor could not be excluded. In a later analysis, the rate of TCR association differed among HLA loci, with DRB1 alleles having the most associated TCRs and HLA-C alleles having the fewest. According to a later analysis, parvovirus B19, influenza, CMV and Epstein-Barr virus appeared linked to several top co-occurrence clusters. Because counts were too low, 15 to 20 rarely observed V segments, including chromosome 9 orphons, were excluded from the earlier analysis of under 650 of the donors. In a later analysis, HLA-associated TCR beta chains were found to be more clonally expanded and to have lower generation probabilities than equally common non-associated chains. The classifier was reported to diagnose cytomegalovirus status with high specificity and sensitivity in both the original cohort and the validation cohort. Because HLA typing was missing for some donors at each locus, association tests included only the typed subset. A group of highly shared sequence variants was considered likely to be a technical artifact of the sequencing pipeline. Presence/absence analyses assumed roughly uniform sequencing depth across donors, an assumption that may not hold. According to a later analysis, most CMV-associated TCR beta chains appeared to be HLA-restricted, and the HLA associations seemed to be driven largely by CMV exposure. A few of the identified cytomegalovirus-associated TCR beta chains were confirmed in vitro to be specific for cytomegalovirus antigens.

Details on this clone: The target of this receptor is not known. Per-nucleotide qualities are absent, and no much larger clonotype sits a single base away.

In total, roughly 670 healthy bone marrow donors made up the cohort. At the time of sampling, every cohort member was nominally healthy, though immune exposures that went unrecorded were likely present. The donor was CMV seronegative and belonged to the group of more than 300 seronegative cohort members. A peripheral blood sample was provided by each donor, and peripheral blood mononuclear cells were used for TCR beta sequencing. The Qiagen DNeasy Blood Extraction Kit was used to extract genomic DNA from the blood cell samples. The CDR3 contains 19 residues, cysteine and phenylalanine counted. Just CDR3 DNA is preserved here, 57 bases in frame from base 1. Trimming costs V 0 bases and J 0 bases, and their ends lie 18 bases apart. Looking up the germline V gene yields CDR1 WSHSY and CDR2 SAAADI. The library was built by means of the immunoSEQ multiplex PCR assay. For the multiplex PCR, a mixture combining 60 forward primers for TCR Vbeta segments and 13 reverse primers for TCR Jbeta segments was used. The CDR3 region of rearranged TCR beta genes was amplified from genomic DNA with a multiplex PCR assay. Amplified TCR beta libraries were sequenced as 87-base-pair reads on the Illumina HiSeq System. The published analysis was carried out like this. Across the 670 or so repertoires, a later analysis counted tens of millions of unique TCR beta chains, some 11 million of which were shared by at least two donors. A nearest-neighbor algorithm error-corrected the raw reads and collapsed the reads into unique sequences, merging closely related sequences to remove PCR and sequencing errors. Alignment of CDR3 sequences to IMGT reference sequences was used to assign V, D and J gene segments. Each retained sequence needed at least a six-nucleotide match to both a V gene segment and a J gene segment. A rearrangement counted as productive if the CDR3 had no stop codons and remained in frame with V and J, and every other rearrangement counted as non-productive. CDR3 was defined by IMGT convention, running from the second conserved V-encoded cysteine to the conserved J-encoded phenylalanine. In an earlier analysis of around 570 of the donors, sequences lacking an unambiguous match to a single V gene segment were excluded. An earlier analysis of over 450 of the donors classified V segments as functional when productive rearrangements were above 56.7% and as segregating when the standard deviation between donors was above 5%. A statistical classification framework was developed to diagnose cytomegalovirus status using the catalog of TCR beta chain sequences. V and J gene assignment, in a later analysis, came from comparing TCR nucleotide sequences with IMGT/GENE-DB human TR gene sequences. In a later analysis, CDR3 sequences and most-parsimonious VDJ recombination scenarios were assigned using the TCRdist pipeline. In a later analysis, every TCR beta chain was defined by the combination of its CDR3 amino acid sequence and its V-gene family, and reads without a unique V-gene family were dropped. As a way to deal with suspected cross-contamination and a sequencing artifact, a later analysis dropped approximately 590 nucleotide sequences that were highly shared and had low generation probability. In a later analysis, a clonal expansion index for each public chain was calculated from normalized within-repertoire ranks of inferred template counts. Generation probabilities in a later analysis came from a VDJ recombination model fitted to out-of-frame rearrangements, and those results were checked against IGoR. A later analysis scored TCR-TCR, TCR-HLA and TCR-CMV co-occurrence with hypergeometric tests, applying a repertoire-size bias correction to TCR pairs. A later analysis estimated false discovery rates by permuting HLA or CMV assignments 20 times. In a later analysis, co-occurring TCRs were grouped with DBSCAN, and TCRdist sequence similarity was added when clustering was performed within HLA-allele-positive subsets. For co-occurrence clustering, repertoires with fewer than 30,000 or more than 120,000 public chains were excluded, along with roughly 5 repertoires with anomalous nucleotide sharing. TCRdb obtained this table from immuneACCESS and retained in-frame rearrangements with V and J assigned. These tables miss some clones; where compared with another copy, unresolved V genes account for less than half of the shortfall, and the remainder is unexplained. From that table come the V and J calls and clone size; the DNA was used to work out D and trimming. This sample holds around 76,000 clones; around 79% were observed only once. The ten largest make up approximately 1.5% of the sample.

The rearranged chain carries TRBV10-2 and TRBJ2-4; a tentative D call is TRBD2 (6 bases match). The receptor was isolated from a man between 40 and 49 years old in good health and CMV-seronegative. Sequenced sample: PBMCs. The CDR3 reads as follows: CASSESFPGVSLAKNIQYF. The nucleotide sequence is TGCGCCAGCAGTGAGTCGTTTCCGGGAGTGTCCCTAGCCAAAAACATTCAGTACTTC.